Described below is a single T cell receptor beta chain sequence and its context. The data were produced by immunoSEQ multiplex PCR, yet TCRdb's version contains in-frame clones alone and is incomplete. Altogether around 52,000 clones are present, about 91% being singletons, with the ten largest covering 0.2%. The data are from a study of T cell changes during pregnancy in multiple sclerosis. The germline gives CDR1 LNHDA, CDR2 SQIVND (reference sequence). The trim removed 7 bases at V and 7 bases at J, leaving 16 bases unmatched. This CDR3 comprises 16 residues. This sequence was found in a female donor with multiple sclerosis, enrolled in a pregnancy study. J is TRBJ1-5 and V is TRBV19; 7 nucleotides agree with TRBD1. The input for sequencing was CD4+ T cells from peripheral blood mononuclear cells, taken in the second trimester of pregnancy. The CDR3 reads CASTAEVQGRKQPQHF. The CDR3 bases are TGTGCCAGTACCGCCGAGGTACAGGGGAGAAAACAGCCCCAGCATTTT.